Below, 10 T cell receptor beta chains from the same sample are listed, as sequenced in a study of OX40 agonist ivuxolimab in advanced cancers. This table comes from immunoSEQ multiplex PCR, and its TCRdb copy is limited to in-frame clones, with some not included. The profile covers about 90,000 clones, with under 95% appearing a single time and around 1.7% taken by the ten largest. The material was CD4+ or CD8+ T cells sorted from blood, obtained in a trial of the OX40 agonist ivuxolimab. Source of these receptors: an adult with an advanced solid tumor such as melanoma, head and neck, liver or kidney cancer.

The chain uses TRBV6-1 and TRBJ1-6, with 9 bases that match TRBD1. Per the germline V gene, CDR1 is MNHNS and CDR2 is SASEGT. The V gene end was trimmed by 4 bases and the J gene end by 6 bases; junction bases not matched to a gene: 7. CDR3 length equals 16 residues. Here the CDR3 reads CASSAPGQGSNSPLHF. CDR3 bases: TGTGCCAGCAGTGCTCCGGGACAGGGCTCTAATTCACCCCTCCACTTT.

V is TRBV28 and J is TRBJ2-2; 8 nucleotides align to TRBD2. Germline assignment: CDR1 MDHEN and CDR2 SYDVKM. CDR3 size: 13 residues. V was pared by 10 bases and J by 12 bases, with 13 bases of the junction left unmatched. CDR3 in DNA: TGTGCCACCTTCCCTCACCGGGGGGGGCAGCTGTTTTTT. It codes for CATFPHRGGQLFF.

This chain links TRBV7-2 with TRBJ2-5, with TRBD2 matching over 7 bases. The CDR3 has 16 amino acids. Germline CDR1 SGHTA, CDR2 FQGNSA. V trimming: 3 bases; J trimming: 2 bases; junction bases outside the gene matches: 9. CDR3 in amino acids: CASSLGVLAVQETQYF. For the CDR3, the DNA is TGTGCCAGCAGCTTGGGAGTCCTAGCGGTACAAGAGACCCAGTACTTC.

The chain has TRBV5-6 and TRBJ2-5; no definite D call. Matching the DNA end better, TRBJ2-7 makes the J call doubtful. In germline, CDR1 is SGHDT, CDR2 YYEEEE. This CDR3 spans 12 amino acids. CDR3 residues: CASGVGAYEQYF. The CDR3 DNA sequence: TGTGCCAGCGGGGTTGGCGCCTACGAGCAGTACTTC.

This clone has a single count. The chain employs TRBV19 and TRBJ2-5, with TRBD1 matching over 7 bases. Germline CDR1 reads LNHDA; CDR2 reads SQIVND (reference sequence). The CDR3 covers 15 residues. V shed 3 bases and J 2 bases; nucleotides not matched to a gene: 6. The CDR3 sequence is CASSIGVTGQETQYF. The CDR3, as DNA: TGTGCCAGTAGTATCGGGGTGACAGGGCAAGAGACCCAGTACTTC.

The rearrangement uses TRBV5-1 and TRBJ2-7; 9 bases agree with TRBD2. Germline loops: CDR1 SGHRS, CDR2 YFSETQ. This CDR3 contains 15 residues. J was trimmed by 3 bases and V by 0 bases; bases with no gene match: 4. Written as DNA, the CDR3 is TGCGCCAGCAGCTTGGATGGGACTAGCCTCTACGAGCAGTACTTC. Translated, it gives CASSLDGTSLYEQYF.

V and J are TRBV28 and TRBJ1-1; tentatively, D is TRBD1 (6 bases). CDR3 length: 14 residues. Germline CDR1 reads MDHEN; CDR2 reads SYDVKM. V was trimmed by 2 bases and J by 7 bases, leaving 14 bases between them. The CDR3 sequence: CASSLTQIQGEAFF. The CDR3 DNA is TGTGCCAGCAGTTTAACCCAAATACAGGGTGAAGCTTTCTTT.

The chain uses TRBV7-2 and TRBJ2-5; unclear D gene. From germline, CDR1 is SGHTA and CDR2 FQGNSA. V lost 5 bases to trimming and J lost 4 bases, with 8 bases between them. This CDR3 is 12 amino acids long. The CDR3 region has the DNA TGTGCCAGCAGCCAGGTGCCAGAGACCCAGTACTTC. Amino acids: CASSQVPETQYF. The full variable domain, completed using reference TRBV7-2 and TRBJ2-5, is GAGVSQSPSNKVTEKGKDVELRCDPISGHTALYWYRQSLGQGLEFLIYFQGNSAPDKSGLPSDRFSAERTGGSVSTLTIQRTQQEDSAVYLCASSQVPETQYFGPGTRLLVL.

The V gene is TRBV6-1, the J gene TRBJ2-5, with D perhaps being TRBD1 or TRBD2 (6 bases each). CDR3 length equals 15 residues. Trimming shortened V by 4 bases and J by 0 bases, and 12 bases separated the two germline ends. Germline CDR1 and CDR2: MNHNS and SASEGT. CDR3 sequence: CASSVGGWYQETQYF. Here the CDR3 DNA reads TGTGCCAGCAGTGTGGGGGGCTGGTACCAAGAGACCCAGTACTTC.

The gene calls are TRBV21-1 and TRBJ2-7. TRBV21-1 represents a pseudogene. The CDR3 sequence is 15 residues long. In DNA form, the CDR3 reads TGTGCCAGCAGCGCGGGACACGGAGGAGCTTACGAGCAGTACTTC. It is translated as CASSAGHGGAYEQYF.